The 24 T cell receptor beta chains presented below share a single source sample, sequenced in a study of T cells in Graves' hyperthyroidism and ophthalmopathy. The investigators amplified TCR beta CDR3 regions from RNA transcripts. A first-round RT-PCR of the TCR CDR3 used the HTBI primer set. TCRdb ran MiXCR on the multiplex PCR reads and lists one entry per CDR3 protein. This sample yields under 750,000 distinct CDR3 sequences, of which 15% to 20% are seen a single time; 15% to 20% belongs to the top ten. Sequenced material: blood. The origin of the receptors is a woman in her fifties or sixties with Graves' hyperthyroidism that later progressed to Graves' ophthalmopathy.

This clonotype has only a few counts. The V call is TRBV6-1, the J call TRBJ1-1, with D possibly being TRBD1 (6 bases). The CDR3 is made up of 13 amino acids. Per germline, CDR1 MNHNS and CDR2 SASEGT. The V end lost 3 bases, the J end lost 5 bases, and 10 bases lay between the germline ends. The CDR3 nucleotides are TGTGCCAGCAGTGATACAGGGTGGACTGAAGCTTTCTTT. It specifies CASSDTGWTEAFF.

CDR3 bases: TGTGCCAGCAGCTGGGTCCTTACAGGGGATAGGGCGCAGTATTTT. Translation gives CASSWVLTGDRAQYF. The J gene is TRBJ2-3, the V gene TRBV3-1; TRBD1 matches 7 bases. The CDR3 extends over 15 amino acids. V trimming: 5 bases; J trimming: 10 bases; junction bases outside the gene matches: 15. Germline values: CDR1 LGHDT, CDR2 YNNKEL (reference sequence).

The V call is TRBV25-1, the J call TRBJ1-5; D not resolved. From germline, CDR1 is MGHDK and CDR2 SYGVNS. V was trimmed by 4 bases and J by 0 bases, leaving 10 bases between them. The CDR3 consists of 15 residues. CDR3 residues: CASSAGPYSNQPQHF. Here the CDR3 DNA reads TGTGCCAGCAGTGCCGGACCGTATAGCAATCAGCCCCAGCATTTT.

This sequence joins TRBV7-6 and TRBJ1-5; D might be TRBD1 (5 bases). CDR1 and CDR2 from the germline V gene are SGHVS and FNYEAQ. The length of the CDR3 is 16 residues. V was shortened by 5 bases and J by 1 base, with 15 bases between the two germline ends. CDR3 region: CASSPHGGGSNQPQHF. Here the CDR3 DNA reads TGTGCCAGCAGCCCCCACGGGGGGGGGAGCAATCAGCCCCAGCATTTT.

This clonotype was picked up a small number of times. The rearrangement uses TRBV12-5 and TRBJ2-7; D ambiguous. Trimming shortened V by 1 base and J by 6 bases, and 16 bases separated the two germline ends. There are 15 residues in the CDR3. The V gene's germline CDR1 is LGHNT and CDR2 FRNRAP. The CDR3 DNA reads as TGTGCTAGTGGTTTGGACACCTCATTCCCGCCCGAGCAGTACTTC. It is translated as CASGLDTSFPPEQYF.

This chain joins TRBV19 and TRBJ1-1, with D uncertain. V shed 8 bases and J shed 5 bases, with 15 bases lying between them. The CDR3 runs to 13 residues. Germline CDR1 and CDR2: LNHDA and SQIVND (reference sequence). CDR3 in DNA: TGTGCCAGTGGAAACTTGGTTAGTACTGAAGCTTTCTTT. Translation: CASGNLVSTEAFF.

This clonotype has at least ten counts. The CDR3 nucleotides are TGTGCCAGCAGGCGGACGGACATCACAGATACGCAGTATTTT. Its protein product is CASRRTDITDTQYF. This chain uses TRBV5-5 with TRBJ2-3, with TRBD1 as a possible D gene (5 bases). There are 14 residues in the CDR3. Germline V gene lookup returns CDR1 SGHKS and CDR2 YYEKEE (reference sequence). V lost 5 bases to trimming and J lost 2 bases, with 12 bases between them.

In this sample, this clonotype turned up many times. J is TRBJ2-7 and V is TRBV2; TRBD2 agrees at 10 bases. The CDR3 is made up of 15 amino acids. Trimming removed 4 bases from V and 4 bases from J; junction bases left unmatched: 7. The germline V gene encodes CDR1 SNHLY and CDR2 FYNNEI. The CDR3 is CASSVRSGGEYEQYF. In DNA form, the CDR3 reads TGTGCCAGCAGTGTGAGGAGCGGGGGGGAGTACGAGCAGTACTTC.

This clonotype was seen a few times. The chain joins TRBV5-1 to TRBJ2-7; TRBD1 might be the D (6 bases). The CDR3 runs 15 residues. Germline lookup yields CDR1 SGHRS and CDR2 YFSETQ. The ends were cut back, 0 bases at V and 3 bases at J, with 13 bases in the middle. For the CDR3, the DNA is TGCGCCAGCAGCTTGGAGCACAGGGAAAACTACGAGCAGTACTTC. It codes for CASSLEHRENYEQYF.

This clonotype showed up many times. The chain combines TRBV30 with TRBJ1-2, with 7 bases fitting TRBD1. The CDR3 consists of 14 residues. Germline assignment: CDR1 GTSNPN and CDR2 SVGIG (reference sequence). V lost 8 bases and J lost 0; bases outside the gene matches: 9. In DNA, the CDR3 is TGTGCCCAGGACAGGACTCGGACTAACTATGGCTACACCTTC. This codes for CAQDRTRTNYGYTF.

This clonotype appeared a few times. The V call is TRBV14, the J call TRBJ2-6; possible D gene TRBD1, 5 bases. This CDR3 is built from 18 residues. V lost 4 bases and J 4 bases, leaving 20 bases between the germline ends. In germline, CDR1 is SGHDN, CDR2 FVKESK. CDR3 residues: CASSLTGRDGIGANVLTF. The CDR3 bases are TGTGCCAGCAGCCTCACCGGCAGGGATGGTATCGGGGCCAACGTCCTGACTTTC.

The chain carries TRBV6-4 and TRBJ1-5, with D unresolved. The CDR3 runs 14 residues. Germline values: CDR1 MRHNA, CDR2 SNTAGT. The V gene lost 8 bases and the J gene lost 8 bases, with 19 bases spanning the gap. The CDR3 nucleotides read TGTGCCAGCTGTGGGTTCCCGCATGTGGAGCCCCAGCATTTT. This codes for CASCGFPHVEPQHF.

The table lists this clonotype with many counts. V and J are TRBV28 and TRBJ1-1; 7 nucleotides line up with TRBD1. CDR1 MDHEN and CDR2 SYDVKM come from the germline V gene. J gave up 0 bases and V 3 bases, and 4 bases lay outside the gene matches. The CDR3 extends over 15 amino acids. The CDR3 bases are TGTGCCAGCAGTTTGACCAGGGGGTTGAACACTGAAGCTTTCTTT. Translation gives CASSLTRGLNTEAFF. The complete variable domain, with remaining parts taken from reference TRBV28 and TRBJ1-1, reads DVKVTQSSRYLVKRTGEKVFLECVQDMDHENMFWYRQDPGLGLRLIYFSYDVKMKEKGDIPEGYSVSREKKERFSLILESASTNQTSMYLCASSLTRGLNTEAFFGQGTRLTVV.

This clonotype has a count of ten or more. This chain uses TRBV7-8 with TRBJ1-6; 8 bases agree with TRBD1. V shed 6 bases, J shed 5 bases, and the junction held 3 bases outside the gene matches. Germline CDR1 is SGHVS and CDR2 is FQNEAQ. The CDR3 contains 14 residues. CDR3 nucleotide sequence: TGTGCCAGCAGTCTGACAGGGGATAATTCACCCCTCCACTTT. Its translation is CASSLTGDNSPLHF.

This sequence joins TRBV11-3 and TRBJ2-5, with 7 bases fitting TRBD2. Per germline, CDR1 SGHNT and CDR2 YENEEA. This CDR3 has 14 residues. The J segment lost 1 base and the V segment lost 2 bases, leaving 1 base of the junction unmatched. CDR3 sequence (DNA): TGTGCCAGCAGCTTACTAGCGGTCCAAGAGACCCAGTACTTC. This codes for CASSLLAVQETQYF.

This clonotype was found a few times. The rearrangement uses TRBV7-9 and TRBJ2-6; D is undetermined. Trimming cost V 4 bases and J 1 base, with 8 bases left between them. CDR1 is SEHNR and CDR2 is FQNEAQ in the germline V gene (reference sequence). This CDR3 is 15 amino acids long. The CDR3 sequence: CASSSKVSGANVLTF. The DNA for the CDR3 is TGTGCCAGCAGCTCTAAGGTGTCTGGGGCCAACGTCCTGACTTTC.

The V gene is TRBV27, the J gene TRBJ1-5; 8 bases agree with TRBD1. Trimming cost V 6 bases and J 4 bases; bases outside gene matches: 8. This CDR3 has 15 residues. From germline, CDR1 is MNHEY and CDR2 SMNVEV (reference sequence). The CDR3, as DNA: TGTGCCAGCAGACCTGGGACAGGACTTAATCAGCCCCAGCATTTT. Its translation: CASRPGTGLNQPQHF.

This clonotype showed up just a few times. Written as DNA, the CDR3 is TGCAGCGTTGCGTCCGCAGGTAACAGAGACTATGGCTACACCTTC. It yields the protein CSVASAGNRDYGYTF. This sequence joins TRBV29-1 and TRBJ1-2; D uncertain. The germline gives CDR1 SQVTM, CDR2 ANQGSEA. This CDR3 spans 15 amino acids. V was clipped by 4 bases and J by 3 bases, with 18 bases between them. The complete variable domain, with remaining parts taken from reference TRBV29-1 and TRBJ1-2, reads SAVISQKPSRDICQRGTSLTIQCQVDSQVTMMFWYRQQPGQSLTLIATANQGSEATYESGFVIDKFPISRPNLTFSTLTVSNMSPEDSSIYLCSVASAGNRDYGYTFGSGTRLTVV.

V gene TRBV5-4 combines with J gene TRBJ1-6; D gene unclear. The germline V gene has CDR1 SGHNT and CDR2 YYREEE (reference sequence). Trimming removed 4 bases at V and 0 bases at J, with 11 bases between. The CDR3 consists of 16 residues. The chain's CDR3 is CASSPEQNSYNSPLHF. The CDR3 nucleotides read TGTGCCAGCAGCCCGGAACAAAACTCCTATAATTCACCCCTCCACTTT.

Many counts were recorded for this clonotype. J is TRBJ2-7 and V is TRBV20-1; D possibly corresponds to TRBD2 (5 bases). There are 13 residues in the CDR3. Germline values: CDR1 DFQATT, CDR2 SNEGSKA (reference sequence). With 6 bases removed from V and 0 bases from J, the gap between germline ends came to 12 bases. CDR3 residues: CSAESGSSYEQYF. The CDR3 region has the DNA TGCAGTGCCGAGAGCGGTTCCTCCTACGAGCAGTACTTC.

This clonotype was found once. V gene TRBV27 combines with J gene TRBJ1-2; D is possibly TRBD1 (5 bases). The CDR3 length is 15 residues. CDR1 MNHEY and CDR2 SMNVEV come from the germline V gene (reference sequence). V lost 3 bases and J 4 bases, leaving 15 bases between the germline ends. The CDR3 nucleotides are TGTGCCAGCAGTTTGTCTTACACGGGGACCTATGGCTACACCTTC. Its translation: CASSLSYTGTYGYTF.

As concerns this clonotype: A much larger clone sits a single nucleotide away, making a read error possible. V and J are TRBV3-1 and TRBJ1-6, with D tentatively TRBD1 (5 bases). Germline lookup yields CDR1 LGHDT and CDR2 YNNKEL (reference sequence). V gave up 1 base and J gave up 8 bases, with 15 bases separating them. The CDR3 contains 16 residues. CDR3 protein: CASSQVAGRGDSPLHF. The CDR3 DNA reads TGTGCCAGCAGCCAAGTGGCAGGTCGGGGGGATTCACCCCTCCACTTT.

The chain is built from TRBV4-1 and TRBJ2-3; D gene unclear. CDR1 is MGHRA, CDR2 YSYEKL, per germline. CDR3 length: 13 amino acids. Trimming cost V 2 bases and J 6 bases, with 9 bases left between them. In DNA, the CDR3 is TGCGCCAGCAGCCAACCTCGGACCGATACGCAGTATTTT. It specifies CASSQPRTDTQYF.

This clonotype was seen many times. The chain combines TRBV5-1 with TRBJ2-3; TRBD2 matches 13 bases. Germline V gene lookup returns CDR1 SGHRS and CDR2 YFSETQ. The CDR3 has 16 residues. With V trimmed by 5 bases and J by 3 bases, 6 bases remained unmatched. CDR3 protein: CASSRTSGGRTDTQYF. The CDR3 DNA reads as TGCGCCAGCAGTCGGACTAGCGGGGGTAGAACAGATACGCAGTATTTT.